This section outlines one T cell receptor (beta chain) sequence together with its context. In this sample, this clone turned up a few times. The antigen it recognizes is unknown. No qualities accompany the bases; no much larger clone lies one base away. The time point label for this specimen denotes: baseline before first vaccination. The vaccinee samples were drawn from two UK trials, COV001 and COV002, one of which was a single-blind randomized controlled phase 2/3 trial testing AZD1222 (ChAdOx1 nCoV-19) in healthy adults. Trial participant PBMC samples were collected at day 0 and day 28 after the second dose for TCRbeta chain sequencing. CDR1 SGHKS and CDR2 YYEKEE are derived from the germline V gene (reference sequence). The CDR3, cysteine through phenylalanine, is 11 amino acids long. Just the 33-base CDR3 DNA is kept, in frame starting at base 1. V is pared back by 4 bases and J by 5 bases, with 6 bases lying between the germline termini.

The CDR3 regions of human TCRbeta chains were analyzed by immunosequencing. The original pipeline was this. Repertoire TCRs were matched against a reference library of SARS-CoV-2-specific TCRs generated with the MIRA antigen-specificity platform. Breadth was defined as the fraction of unique TCRs that were SARS-CoV-2-associated, and depth was defined as the fraction of total T cells that were SARS-CoV-2-associated. Using the MIRA data, each spike-specific TCR was assigned both to the spike region to which the TCR was reactive and to a CD4 or CD8 class. Log10-transformed breadth and depth values were compared by one-way ANOVA with Sidak's multiple comparisons tests. TCRdb limited this immuneACCESS table to in-frame rearrangements with V and J called. A share of clones is missing; checked studies link under half to unresolved V genes, and the rest is unexplained. D and trimming were read from the DNA, whereas the V and J calls and clone size are those reported in that table. A total of about 150,000 clones appear in this sample, roughly nine tenths of them only once. The ten largest clonotypes hold approximately 19% of the sample.

The data derive from a study of T cell responses to AZD1222 COVID-19 vaccine (dated by TCRdb to about 2021). About the full investigation: AZD1222 recipients given second doses at about 4 weeks or at about 12 weeks were pooled, since spike-specific TCR depth and breadth were not found to differ between the two schedules. Trial participants were enrolled into age subgroups of 18-55, 56-69 and 70-plus years, which contained about 150, 28 and 57 TCR-sequenced participants, respectively. TCR sequencing covered roughly 230 trial participants: about 210 given two doses of AZD1222 and around 25 given two doses of MenACWY control vaccine. Study-wide findings and limitations: The 56-69-year group was small, and its depth increase did not reach significance, likely because of low power. Epitopes outside the regions mutated in the B.1.351 and B.1.1.7 variants were reportedly recognized by nearly half of the unique spike-specific TCRs. Because no day 14 peak-response samples were available, the repertoires could be characterized only after the peak T cell response. Conclusions about previously exposed vaccinees were limited because only six AZD1222 recipients were SARS-CoV-2 seropositive at baseline. Participants were mostly white British and included more females than males, and it was suggested by the authors that clonal diversity may have been underestimated. The vaccine-associated CD4 TCRs covered the entire spike protein, and the dominant responses fell in regions 160-218 and 743-854. After two AZD1222 doses, both the breadth and the depth of spike-specific TCRs were significantly higher than at day 0 and than in MenACWY recipients.

The receptor was derived from an adult in good health. The chain links TRBV5-5 with TRBJ2-5; the D gene lacks a confident call. The sequencing here drew on peripheral blood, taken on day 0 of AZD1222 vaccination. The CDR3 protein is CASSPGETQYF. The sequence in DNA is TGTGCCAGCAGCCCCGGGGAGACCCAGTACTTC.